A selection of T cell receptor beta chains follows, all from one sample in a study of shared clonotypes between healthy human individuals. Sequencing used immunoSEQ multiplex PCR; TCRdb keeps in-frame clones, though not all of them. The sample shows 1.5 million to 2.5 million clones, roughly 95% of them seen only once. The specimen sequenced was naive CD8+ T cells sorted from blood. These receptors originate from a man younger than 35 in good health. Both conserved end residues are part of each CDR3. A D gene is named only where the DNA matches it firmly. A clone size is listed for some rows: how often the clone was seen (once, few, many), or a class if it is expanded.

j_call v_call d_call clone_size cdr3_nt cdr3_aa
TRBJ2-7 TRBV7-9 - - TGTGCCAGCAGCCATATAGGGCTGGTCCGGGCAGGGACCTACGAGCAGTACTTC CASSHIGLVRAGTYEQYF
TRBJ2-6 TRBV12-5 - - TGTGCTAGTGGTTTAGGAGAGGGGGCCAACGTCCTGACTTTC CASGLGEGANVLTF
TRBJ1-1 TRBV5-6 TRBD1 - TGTGCCAGCAGCTTGGGGACAGGGAAGTATGCTGAAGCTTTCTTT CASSLGTGKYAEAFF
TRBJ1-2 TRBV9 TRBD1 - TGTGCCAGCAGCGGGGACAGCGTTGGCTACACCTTC CASSGDSVGYTF
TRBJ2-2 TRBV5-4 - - TGTGCCAGCAGCTTGGGAGACATACCCGGGGAGCTGTTTTTT CASSLGDIPGELFF
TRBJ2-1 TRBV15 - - TGTGCCACCAGCAGGGTACAGGGTACCCTCTACAATGAGCAGTTCTTC CATSRVQGTLYNEQFF
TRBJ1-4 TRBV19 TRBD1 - TGTGCCAGTAGACTGGGACAGTGGGATGAAAAACTGTTTTTT CASRLGQWDEKLFF
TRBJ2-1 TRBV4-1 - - TGCGCCAGCAGCCCCGCGCCGGGTACGTGGAATGAGCAGTTCTTC CASSPAPGTWNEQFF
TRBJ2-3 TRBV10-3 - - TGTGCCATCAGTGAGTCAGTGGAGGGGTTGGGCACAGATACGCAGTATTTT CAISESVEGLGTDTQYF
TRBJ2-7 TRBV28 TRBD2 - TGTGCCAGCAGTTCAACTAGCGGATCAAGGGGGTACGAGCAGTACTTC CASSSTSGSRGYEQYF
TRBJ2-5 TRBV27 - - TGTGCCAGCAGTTTATCCCCGGGGACGGGACAAGAGACCCAGTACTTC CASSLSPGTGQETQYF
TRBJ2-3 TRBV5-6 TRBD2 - TGTGCCAGCTTTCGCCTCGCGGGGGACACAGATACGCAGTATTTT CASFRLAGDTDTQYF
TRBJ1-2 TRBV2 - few TGTGCCAGCAGTGAGGGGAACTATGGCTACACCTTC CASSEGNYGYTF
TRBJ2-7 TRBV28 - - TGTGCCAGCAGTTTCGACAACTACGAGCAGTACTTC CASSFDNYEQYF
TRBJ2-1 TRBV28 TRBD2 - TGTGCCAGCAGTTTCCCTAGCGGGGGGCTATCCTACAATGAGCAGTTCTTC CASSFPSGGLSYNEQFF
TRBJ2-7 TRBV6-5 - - TGTGCCAGCAGTTACGCGGGGAACTACGAGCAGTACTTC CASSYAGNYEQYF
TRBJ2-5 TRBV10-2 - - TGCGCCAGCAGTGAGTTCGCCGAGACTCCGGATGAGACCCAGTACTTC CASSEFAETPDETQYF
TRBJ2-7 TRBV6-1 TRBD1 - TGTGCCAGCAATACGGACAGGTACTACGAGCAGTACTTC CASNTDRYYEQYF
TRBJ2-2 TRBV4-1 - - TGCGCCAGCAGCTCCCGACTTAACACCGGGGAGCTGTTTTTT CASSSRLNTGELFF
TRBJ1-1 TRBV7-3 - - TGTGCCAGCAGCCCCTCCCCGGGGGGGACTGAAGCTTTCTTT CASSPSPGGTEAFF
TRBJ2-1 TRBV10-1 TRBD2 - TGCGCCAGCAGTGAGCGGAGCGGGAGCTCCTACAATGAGCAGTTCTTC CASSERSGSSYNEQFF
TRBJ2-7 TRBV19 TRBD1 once TGTGCCAGTAGTCCAGGGACAGGGGCTACCTACGAGCAGTACTTC CASSPGTGATYEQYF
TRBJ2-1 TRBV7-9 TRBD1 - TGTGCCAGCAGCTCCTCCAGGGGGCTAGGCGAGCAGTTCTTC CASSSSRGLGEQFF
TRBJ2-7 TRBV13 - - TGTGCCAGCAGCTTATCGGACGACGGGGCCCTAATATTGGGGTCGGGGCCGTACTTC CASSLSDDGALILGSGPYF
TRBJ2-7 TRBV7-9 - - TGTGCCAGCAGCTTAGCAGGGGTAGAGTACGAGCAGTACTTC CASSLAGVEYEQYF
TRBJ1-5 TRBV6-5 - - TGTGCCAGCAGCCCTGGGATCGGAAATCAGCCCCAGCATTTT CASSPGIGNQPQHF
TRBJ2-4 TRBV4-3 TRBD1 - TGCGCCAGCAGCCCTGGGACAGGGGTGATTCAGTACTTC CASSPGTGVIQYF
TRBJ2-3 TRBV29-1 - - TGCAGCGTTGAGGACCCCTACCCCGGGGTCCCAGATACGCAGTATTTT CSVEDPYPGVPDTQYF
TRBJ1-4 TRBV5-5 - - TGTGCCAGCAGCTTGGGGCCTCAACCGAAAGACACCGTCGATGAAAAACTGTTTTTT CASSLGPQPKDTVDEKLFF
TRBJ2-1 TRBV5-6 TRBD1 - TGTGCCAGCAGCTTTTGGTTGGGACAGCCGAATGAGCAGTTCTTC CASSFWLGQPNEQFF
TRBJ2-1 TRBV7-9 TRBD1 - TGTGCCAGCAGCTTGGGACAGAGAGACAATGAGCAGTTCTTC CASSLGQRDNEQFF
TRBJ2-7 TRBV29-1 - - TGCAGCGTTGATATCCAAGGGTCCTACGAGCAGTACTTC CSVDIQGSYEQYF
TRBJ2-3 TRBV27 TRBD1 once TGTGCCAGCAGTTCCGGGACAGGCCCGTCCCGGGATACGCAGTATTTT CASSSGTGPSRDTQYF
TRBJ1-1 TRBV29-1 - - TGCAGCGTTGTTGGGGGTGAAGCTTTCTTT CSVVGGEAFF
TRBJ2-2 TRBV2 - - TGTGCCAGCAGTGAAGCCCGCGGGGCAGGGGCCCTCGAGGACACCGGGGAGCTGTTTTTT CASSEARGAGALEDTGELFF
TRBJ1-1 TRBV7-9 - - TGTGCCAGCGGGCAGGGAGGTTTCGCTGAAGCTTTCTTT CASGQGGFAEAFF
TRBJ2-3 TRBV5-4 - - TGTGCCAGCAGCTTGGGGGCCGGCACAGATACGCAGTATTTT CASSLGAGTDTQYF
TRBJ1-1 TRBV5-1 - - TGCGCCAGCAGCTTGGACTCGTTCAACACTGAAGCTTTCTTT CASSLDSFNTEAFF
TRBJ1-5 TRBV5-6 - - TGTGCCAGCAGCCCCCCGGCGGGGACTTTAAGCAATCAGCCCCAGCATTTT CASSPPAGTLSNQPQHF
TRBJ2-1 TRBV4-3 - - TGCGCCAGCAGCCAAGAGACGGGATCCGGCAATGAGCAGTTCTTC CASSQETGSGNEQFF
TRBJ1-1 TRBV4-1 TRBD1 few TGCGCCAGCAGCCGAGAACAGGGGACCACTGAAGCTTTCTTT CASSREQGTTEAFF
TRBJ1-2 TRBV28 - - TGTGCCAGCTCCTCCCAAACAGGGTCCCGTAAAAATGGCTACACCTTC CASSSQTGSRKNGYTF
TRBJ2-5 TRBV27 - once TGTGCCAGCAGTTTACTCCCCGCCAGGGCAGAGACCCAGTACTTC CASSLLPARAETQYF
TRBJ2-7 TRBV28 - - TGTGCCAGCAGTTTAAGGATTTCCTACGAGCAGTACTTC CASSLRISYEQYF
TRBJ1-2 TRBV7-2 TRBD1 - TGTGCCAGCACCAAACCGCCGACCGGGACAGGTGGGGTCTATGGCTACACCTTC CASTKPPTGTGGVYGYTF